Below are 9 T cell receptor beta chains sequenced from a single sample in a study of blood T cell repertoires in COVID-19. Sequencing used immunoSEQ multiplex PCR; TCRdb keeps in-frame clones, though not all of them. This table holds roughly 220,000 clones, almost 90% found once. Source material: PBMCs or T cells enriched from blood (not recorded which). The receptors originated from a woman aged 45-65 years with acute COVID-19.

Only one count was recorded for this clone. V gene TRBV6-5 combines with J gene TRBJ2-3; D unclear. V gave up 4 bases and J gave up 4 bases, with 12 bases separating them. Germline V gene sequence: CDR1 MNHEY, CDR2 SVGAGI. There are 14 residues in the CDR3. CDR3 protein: CASSLLAAPDTQYF. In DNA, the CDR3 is TGTGCCAGCAGTTTGCTGGCGGCCCCAGATACGCAGTATTTT.

The CDR3 region has the DNA TGTGCCAGCAGCCAGAACCAGCTAGCGGGAGGGCCGGCAAAGACCCAGTACTTC. Its protein product is CASSQNQLAGGPAKTQYF. The V call is TRBV3-1 (or the pseudogene TRBV3-2), the J call TRBJ2-5; 12 nucleotides match TRBD2. There are 18 residues in the CDR3. CDR1 is LGHDT, CDR2 YNNKEL, per germline (reference sequence). V was clipped by 3 bases and J by 6 bases; unmatched bases: 14.

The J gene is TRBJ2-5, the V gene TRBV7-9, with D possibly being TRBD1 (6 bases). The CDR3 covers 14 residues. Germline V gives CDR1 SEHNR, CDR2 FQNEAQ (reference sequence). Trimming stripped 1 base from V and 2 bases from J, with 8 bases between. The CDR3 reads CASSLVTGQETQYF. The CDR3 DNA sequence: TGTGCCAGCAGCTTAGTGACAGGTCAAGAGACCCAGTACTTC.

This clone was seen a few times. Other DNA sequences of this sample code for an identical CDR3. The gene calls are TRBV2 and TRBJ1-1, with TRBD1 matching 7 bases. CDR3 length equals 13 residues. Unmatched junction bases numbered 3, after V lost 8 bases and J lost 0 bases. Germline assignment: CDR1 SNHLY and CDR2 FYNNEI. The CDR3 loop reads CASSGQMNTEAFF. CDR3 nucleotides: TGTGCCAGCTCGGGACAGATGAACACTGAAGCTTTCTTT.

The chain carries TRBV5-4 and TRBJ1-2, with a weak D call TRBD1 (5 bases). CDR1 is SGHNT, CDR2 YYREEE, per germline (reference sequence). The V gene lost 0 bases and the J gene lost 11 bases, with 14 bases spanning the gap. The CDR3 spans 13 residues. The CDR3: CASSLASGGVYTF. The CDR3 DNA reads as TGTGCCAGCAGCTTGGCTTCCGGGGGGGTATACACCTTC.

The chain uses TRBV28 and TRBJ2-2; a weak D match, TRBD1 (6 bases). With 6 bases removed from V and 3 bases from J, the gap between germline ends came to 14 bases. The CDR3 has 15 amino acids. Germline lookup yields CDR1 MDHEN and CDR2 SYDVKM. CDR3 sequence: CASSDRPRDTGELFF. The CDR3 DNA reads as TGTGCCAGCAGCGACAGGCCCAGGGACACCGGGGAGCTGTTTTTT.

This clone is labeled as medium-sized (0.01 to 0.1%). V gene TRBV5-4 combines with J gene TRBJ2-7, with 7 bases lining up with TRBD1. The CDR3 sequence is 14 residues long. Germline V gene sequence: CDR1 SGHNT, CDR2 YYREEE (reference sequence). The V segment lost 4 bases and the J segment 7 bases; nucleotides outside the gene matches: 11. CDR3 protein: CASSQGRDRKEQYF. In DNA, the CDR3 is TGTGCCAGCAGCCAGGGTAGGGACAGAAAAGAGCAGTACTTC. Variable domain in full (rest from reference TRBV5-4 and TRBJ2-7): ETGVTQSPTHLIKTRGQQVTLRCSSQSGHNTVSWYQQALGQGPQFIFQYYREEENGRGNFPPRFSGLQFPNYSSELNVNALELDDSALYLCASSQGRDRKEQYFGPGTRLTVT.

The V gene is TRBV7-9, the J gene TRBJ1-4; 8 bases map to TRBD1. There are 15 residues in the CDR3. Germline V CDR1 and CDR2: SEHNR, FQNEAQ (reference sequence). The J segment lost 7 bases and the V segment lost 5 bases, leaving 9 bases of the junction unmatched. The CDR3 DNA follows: TGTGCCAGCAGCATCCCAGGGGGCAGGGGTGAAAAACTGTTTTTT. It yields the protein CASSIPGGRGEKLFF.

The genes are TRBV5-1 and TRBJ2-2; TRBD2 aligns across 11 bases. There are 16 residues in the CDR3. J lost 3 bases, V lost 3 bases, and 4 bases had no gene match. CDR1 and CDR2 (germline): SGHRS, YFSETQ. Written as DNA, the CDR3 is TGCGCCAGCAGCTCTCTAGCGGGAGGCGACACCGGGGAGCTGTTTTTT. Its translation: CASSSLAGGDTGELFF.